The 7 T cell receptor beta chains given below trace back to one sample, sequenced in a study of T cell repertoires in cytomegalovirus infection. TCRdb processed the reads anew with MiXCR; each CDR3 protein has one entry. The sample holds about 920,000 distinct CDR3 sequences; around a third are singletons and the top ten take over 12%. No antigen has been identified for these receptors. Sequencing was performed on cultured CD8+ T cells from PBMCs, taken from culture after CMV antigen stimulation. These receptors were obtained from a human donor in good health (CMV status not recorded). Some clones in this sample may be carry-over from other donors' samples.

On this clonotype: The CDR3 does not end in the conserved phenylalanine or tryptophan, so this is likely a read error. This chain joins TRBV9 and TRBJ2-1, with TRBD2 as a possible D gene (5 bases). V dropped 3 bases and J dropped 0 bases, with 10 bases sitting between them. This CDR3 is 15 amino acids long. Per germline, CDR1 SGDLS and CDR2 YYNGEE. CDR3 amino acids: CASSAPGSSYNEQFS. The CDR3 DNA reads as TGTGCCAGCAGCGCCCCGGGGAGCTCCTACAATGAGCAGTTCTCC.

This clonotype was counted only a few times. The chain is built from TRBV6-6 and TRBJ1-6; 7 nucleotides agree with TRBD1. The trim removed 6 bases at V and 8 bases at J, leaving 25 bases unmatched. Germline CDR1 is MNHNY and CDR2 is SVGAGI (reference sequence). CDR3 size: 20 residues. The CDR3 protein is CASSQRHRIRTGAGDSPLHF. CDR3 nucleotide sequence: TGTGCCAGCAGCCAACGGCACAGGATCCGGACAGGAGCAGGGGATTCACCCCTCCACTTT.

The chain carries TRBV27 and TRBJ1-1, with D possibly TRBD1 on 5 matching bases. Germline V gene sequence: CDR1 MNHEY, CDR2 SMNVEV (reference sequence). With 1 base removed from V and 1 base from J, the gap between germline ends came to 10 bases. This CDR3 is built from 15 residues. CDR3 in amino acids: CASSLYGTANTEAFF. CDR3 nucleotide sequence: TGTGCCAGCAGTTTATATGGGACGGCGAACACTGAAGCTTTCTTT.

The chain joins TRBV7-9 to TRBJ2-5; 7 bases are shared with TRBD1. The CDR3 length is 15 residues. Germline V CDR1 and CDR2: SEHNR, FQNEAQ (reference sequence). V lost 5 bases, J lost 5 bases, and 11 bases stayed unmatched. The CDR3, as DNA: TGTGCCAGCAGCACCTACAGGGGAGCTGAGGAGACCCAGTACTTC. It encodes CASSTYRGAEETQYF.

This clonotype was picked up many times. The rearrangement links TRBV7-6 to TRBJ2-7, with a weak D call TRBD2 (6 bases). The CDR3 covers 14 residues. Germline V gives CDR1 SGHVS, CDR2 FNYEAQ. Trimming shortened V by 5 bases and J by 0 bases, and 11 bases separated the two germline ends. The CDR3 spells CASSPGGPSYEQYV. The DNA for the CDR3 is TGTGCCAGCAGCCCCGGAGGGCCCTCCTACGAGCAGTACGTC.

At least ten counts were recorded for this clonotype. The chain's CDR3 is CASSLDRSSYNSPLHF. In nucleotides, the CDR3 is TGTGCCAGCAGCTTAGACCGGAGCTCCTATAATTCACCCCTCCACTTT. J is TRBJ1-6 and V is TRBV7-6, with unresolved D. Per the germline V gene, CDR1 is SGHVS and CDR2 is FNYEAQ. The CDR3 runs 16 residues. Trimming removed 1 base at V and 0 bases at J, with 7 bases between.

V and J are TRBV19 and TRBJ1-5; D not resolved. Germline CDR1 is LNHDA and CDR2 is SQIVND (reference sequence). The CDR3 has 13 amino acids. V gave up 5 bases and J gave up 6 bases, with 11 bases separating them. The CDR3 spells CASSPLEIQPQHF. The CDR3 DNA sequence: TGTGCCAGTAGTCCCTTGGAAATTCAGCCCCAGCATTTT.